The 22 T cell receptor beta chains below were found in one sample sequenced in a study of regulatory T cells in long-lasting Graves disease. Time point noted: persistent/refractory GD, antithyroid drugs over 5 years with positive TRAb. The TCR library was made from RNA extracted from PBMCs. TCR beta libraries were built with iRepertoire HTBI primers and Arm-PCR of CDR3 regions. From the multiplex PCR reads, TCRdb called clonotypes with MiXCR, one entry per CDR3 protein. In the table there are about 310,000 distinct CDR3 sequences, around a fifth of which are singletons. Material: peripheral blood mononuclear cells (PBMCs), obtained when the disease was refractory, from a patient treated with antithyroid drugs. The receptors stem from a female donor with Graves disease.

This clonotype came up a few times. The rearrangement links TRBV20-1 to TRBJ2-2, with D perhaps TRBD2 (5 bases). Germline V gene data show CDR1 as DFQATT and CDR2 as SNEGSKA (reference sequence). Trimming removed 2 bases at V and 0 bases at J, with 10 bases between. This CDR3 contains 15 residues. The CDR3 bases are TGCAGTGCTAGACGGGAAAGGGCGAACACCGGGGAGCTGTTTTTT. It is translated as CSARRERANTGELFF.

V gene TRBV12-3 or TRBV12-4 combines with J gene TRBJ2-5, with 8 bases identical to TRBD2. J gave up 1 base and V 8 bases, and 9 bases lay outside the gene matches. The CDR3 contains 15 residues. Here the CDR3 DNA reads TGTGCCAGCTGCCCGGGACTAGTGCCCCAAGAGACCCAGTACTTC. Protein product: CASCPGLVPQETQYF.

This clonotype came up many times. This chain uses TRBV12-3 or TRBV12-4 with TRBJ2-4, with TRBD2 matching over 10 bases. This CDR3 has 15 residues. The V segment lost 3 bases and the J segment 6 bases; nucleotides outside the gene matches: 5. CDR3 bases: TGTGCCAGCAGTTTGGGCACTAGCGGGACAAACATTCAGTACTTC. It encodes CASSLGTSGTNIQYF.

This rearrangement joins TRBV7-9 to TRBJ1-1; no reliable D call. Trimming removed 4 bases at V and 0 bases at J, with 12 bases between. Germline V gene data show CDR1 as SEHNR and CDR2 as FQNEAQ (reference sequence). The length of the CDR3 is 15 residues. The DNA of the CDR3 is TGTGCCAGCAGCTCCCCCGACGGGATGAACACTGAAGCTTTCTTT. This gives the protein CASSSPDGMNTEAFF.

The chain employs TRBV2 and TRBJ2-7; 7 nucleotides agree with TRBD1. V trimming: 4 bases; J trimming: 4 bases; junction bases outside the gene matches: 7. Germline V gene sequence: CDR1 SNHLY, CDR2 FYNNEI. The CDR3 contains 14 residues. The CDR3 spells CASSAGTVAYEQYF. CDR3 nucleotide sequence: TGTGCCAGCAGTGCCGGGACAGTAGCGTACGAGCAGTACTTC.

The chain links TRBV7-9 to TRBJ1-1; the match to TRBD1 covers 7 bases. CDR1 is SEHNR and CDR2 is FQNEAQ in the germline V gene (reference sequence). CDR3 length: 12 residues. The V gene end was trimmed by 6 bases and the J gene end by 8 bases; junction bases not matched to a gene: 6. Here the CDR3 reads CASSYDREEAFF. The CDR3 nucleotides read TGTGCCAGCAGTTATGACAGGGAGGAAGCTTTCTTT.

The chain uses TRBV6-2 or TRBV6-3 and TRBJ2-3; 7 bases line up with TRBD1. The CDR3 is 16 amino acids. CDR1 and CDR2 (germline): MNHEY, SVGEGT. Trimming at V came to 5 bases and at J to 4 bases, leaving 12 bases not matched to a gene. Written as DNA, the CDR3 is TGTGCCAGCAGTCAATGGACAGGCGTAGGTTCAGATACGCAGTATTTT. Translating gives CASSQWTGVGSDTQYF.

This clonotype came up a few times. The J gene is TRBJ2-2, the V gene TRBV29-1, with 9 positions matching TRBD2. Trimming took 6 bases from V and 5 from J; bases not matched to a gene: 4. Germline assignment: CDR1 SQVTM and CDR2 ANQGSEA. CDR3 length: 13 residues. CDR3 nucleotides: TGCAGCGTGCGGGGGGGGTTAACCGGGGAGCTGTTTTTT. The encoded protein is CSVRGGLTGELFF.

The rearrangement links TRBV2 to TRBJ2-7, with D possibly matching TRBD2 (6 bases). The CDR3 runs to 15 residues. V was trimmed by 3 bases and J by 0 bases, leaving 12 bases between them. Germline CDR1 is SNHLY and CDR2 is FYNNEI. CDR3 coding DNA: TGTGCCAGCAGTGATCTAAGACTAGACTCCTACGAGCAGTACTTC. Protein: CASSDLRLDSYEQYF.

This clonotype has just a few counts. The junction differs from germline at one of its ends, possibly a read error. The chain is built from TRBV5-1 and TRBJ2-6; TRBD1 or TRBD2 may be the D gene (6 bases each). Germline V CDR1 and CDR2: SGHRS, YFSETQ. There are 16 residues in the CDR3. The DNA of the CDR3 is TGCGCCAGCAGCCCTTCATCGGGGGCTGGGACCAACGTCCTGACTTTC. It codes for CASSPSSGAGTNVLTF.

This clonotype was detected a few times. The V gene is TRBV4-2, the J gene TRBJ1-1; D unresolved. The CDR3 is made up of 18 amino acids. V lost 1 base, J lost 3 bases, and 21 bases lay in between. In germline, CDR1 is LGHNA, CDR2 YNFKEQ. The DNA for the CDR3 is TGTGCCAGCAGCCAAGCCGAGGGTACGGGAAGTAGTGACACTGAAGCTTTCTTT. It encodes CASSQAEGTGSSDTEAFF.

This clonotype was detected many times. This chain joins TRBV19 and TRBJ1-1; no clear D gene. Germline CDR1 is LNHDA and CDR2 is SQIVND (reference sequence). Trimming removed 1 base from V and 1 base from J, with 4 bases in between. This CDR3 comprises 13 residues. The chain's CDR3 is CASSIGRNTEAFF. CDR3 coding DNA: TGTGCCAGTAGTATAGGCAGGAACACTGAAGCTTTCTTT.

The chain has TRBV28 and TRBJ1-5, with 7 bases identical to TRBD1. The length of the CDR3 is 14 residues. CDR1 is MDHEN and CDR2 is SYDVKM in the germline V gene. Losses at the gene ends were 6 bases for V and 3 bases for J; bases not matched to a gene: 5. The chain's CDR3 is CASSQDRHNQPQHF. CDR3 DNA sequence: TGTGCCAGCAGCCAGGACAGGCACAATCAGCCCCAGCATTTT.

The gene calls are TRBV24-1 and TRBJ2-2; TRBD2 matches 7 bases. Trimming removed 3 bases from V and 5 bases from J; junction bases left unmatched: 8. CDR1 is KGHDR and CDR2 is SFDVKD in the germline V gene. This CDR3 has 16 residues. The CDR3, as DNA: TGTGCCACCAGTGATCCGCGCGGGAGCATGACCGGGGAGCTGTTTTTT. The encoded protein is CATSDPRGSMTGELFF.

At least ten counts were recorded for this clonotype. Germline is not matched at one junction end, which may reflect a read error. The V and J genes are TRBV28 and TRBJ2-4, with 12 bases that match TRBD1. Germline V gene data show CDR1 as MDHEN and CDR2 as SYDVKM. CDR3 size: 17 residues. CDR3 region: CASSLRWDRGRRIKFRF. For the CDR3, the DNA is TGTGCCAGCAGCCTACGGTGGGACAGGGGGCGTCGTATTAAGTTTCGGTTC. The full variable domain, in which reference TRBV28 and TRBJ2-4 provide the parts outside the CDR3, is DVKVTQSSRYLVKRTGEKVFLECVQDMDHENMFWYRQDPGLGLRLIYFSYDVKMKEKGDIPEGYSVSREKKERFSLILESASTNQTSMYLCASSLRWDRGRRIKFRFGAGTRLSVL.

This clonotype was found a few times. V and J are TRBV5-1 and TRBJ1-1, with unresolved D. CDR1 SGHRS and CDR2 YFSETQ come from the germline V gene. V gave up 1 base and J gave up 0 bases, with 10 bases separating them. This CDR3 is 15 amino acids long. As DNA, the CDR3 is TGCGCCAGCAGCTTGCTAGGGTTGGTGAACACTGAAGCTTTCTTT. Translated, it gives CASSLLGLVNTEAFF.

This clonotype was recorded many times. This chain links TRBV7-2 with TRBJ2-7; D might be TRBD2 (5 bases). The CDR3 contains 15 residues. Per germline, CDR1 SGHTA and CDR2 FQGNSA. Trimming stripped 6 bases from V and 3 bases from J, with 18 bases between. The CDR3 loop is CASSYSLGPSYEQYF. CDR3 nucleotide sequence: TGTGCCAGCAGTTACTCACTAGGACCTAGCTACGAGCAGTACTTC.

A few counts support this clonotype. The chain employs TRBV5-1 and TRBJ2-7; 13 nucleotides align to TRBD2. CDR3 length: 14 amino acids. The V segment lost 5 bases and the J segment 7 bases; nucleotides outside the gene matches: 6. Germline V gene lookup returns CDR1 SGHRS and CDR2 YFSETQ. DNA of the CDR3: TGCGCCAGCAGACTAGCGGGAGGGCCGCAAGAGCAGTACTTC. This translates into CASRLAGGPQEQYF.

This clonotype occurred a few times. The gene calls are TRBV20-1 and TRBJ2-7; no definite D call. This CDR3 has 15 amino acids. Trimming removed 0 bases at V and 6 bases at J, with 18 bases between. Looked up from germline, CDR1 is DFQATT and CDR2 is SNEGSKA (reference sequence). The CDR3 is CSARDRFQPGFEQYF. CDR3 nucleotide sequence: TGCAGTGCTAGAGATCGGTTCCAGCCCGGTTTCGAGCAGTACTTC.

On this clonotype: A far larger clone is a single base away, which makes a read error likely. V gene TRBV9 combines with J gene TRBJ2-5; D is perhaps TRBD2 (5 bases). The CDR3 extends over 11 amino acids. Germline V gene lookup returns CDR1 SGDLS and CDR2 YYNGEE. The CDR3 bases are TGTGCCAGCAGGAAGTGGGAGACCCGGTACTTC. Its protein is CASRKWETRYF.

The sample holds a few counts of this clonotype. This chain joins TRBV7-2 and TRBJ2-1; D gene unclear. V lost 3 bases and J 2 bases, leaving 11 bases between the germline ends. The CDR3 loop spans 15 amino acids. Germline CDR1 and CDR2: SGHTA and FQGNSA. This CDR3 reads CASSFSGPAYNEQFF. The CDR3 bases are TGTGCCAGCAGCTTTTCCGGGCCAGCCTACAATGAGCAGTTCTTC.

This clonotype was counted between two and nine times. The V call is TRBV7-9, the J call TRBJ2-5; D might be TRBD1 (5 bases). This CDR3 is 15 amino acids long. The V end was cut by 0 bases, the J end by 5 bases, with 13 bases between. CDR1 and CDR2 from the germline V gene are SEHNR and FQNEAQ (reference sequence). CDR3 in amino acids: CASSLAAGSRETQYF. The CDR3 DNA follows: TGTGCCAGCAGCTTAGCTGCAGGGTCAAGGGAGACCCAGTACTTC.